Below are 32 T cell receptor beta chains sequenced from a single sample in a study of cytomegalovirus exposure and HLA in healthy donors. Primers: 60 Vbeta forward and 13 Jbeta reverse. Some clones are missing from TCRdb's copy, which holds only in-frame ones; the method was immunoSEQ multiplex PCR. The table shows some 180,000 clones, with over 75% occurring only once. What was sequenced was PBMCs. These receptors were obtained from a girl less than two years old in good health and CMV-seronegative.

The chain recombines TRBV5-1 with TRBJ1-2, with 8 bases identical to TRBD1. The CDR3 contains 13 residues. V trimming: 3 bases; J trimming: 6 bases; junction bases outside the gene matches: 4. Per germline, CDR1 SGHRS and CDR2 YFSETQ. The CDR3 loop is CASSWTGNNGYTF. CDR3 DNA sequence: TGCGCCAGCAGCTGGACAGGGAACAATGGCTACACCTTC.

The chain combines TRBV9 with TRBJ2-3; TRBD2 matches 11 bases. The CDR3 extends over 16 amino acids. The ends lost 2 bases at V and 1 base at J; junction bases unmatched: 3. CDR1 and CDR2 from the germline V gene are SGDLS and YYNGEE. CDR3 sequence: CASSVSGRAGTDTQYF. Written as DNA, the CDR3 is TGTGCCAGCAGCGTTAGCGGGAGGGCCGGCACAGATACGCAGTATTTT.

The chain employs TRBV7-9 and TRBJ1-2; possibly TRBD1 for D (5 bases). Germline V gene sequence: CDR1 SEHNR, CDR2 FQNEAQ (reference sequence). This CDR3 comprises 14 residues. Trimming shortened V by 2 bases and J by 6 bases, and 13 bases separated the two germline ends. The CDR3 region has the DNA TGTGCCAGCAGCTTACTAGCCAGGGAGGATGGCTACACCTTC. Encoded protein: CASSLLAREDGYTF. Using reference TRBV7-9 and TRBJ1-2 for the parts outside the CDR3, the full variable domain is DTGVSQNPRHKITKRGQNVTFRCDPISEHNRLYWYRQTLGQGPEFLTYFQNEAQLEKSRLLSDRFSAERPKGSFSTLEIQRTEQGDSAMYLCASSLLAREDGYTFGSGTRLTVV.

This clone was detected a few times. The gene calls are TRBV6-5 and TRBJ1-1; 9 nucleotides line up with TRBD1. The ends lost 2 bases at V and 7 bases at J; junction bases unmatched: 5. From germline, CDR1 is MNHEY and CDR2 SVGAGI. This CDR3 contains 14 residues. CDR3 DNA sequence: TGTGCCAGCAGTTACACCCGGGACAGGGATGAAGCTTTCTTT. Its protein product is CASSYTRDRDEAFF.

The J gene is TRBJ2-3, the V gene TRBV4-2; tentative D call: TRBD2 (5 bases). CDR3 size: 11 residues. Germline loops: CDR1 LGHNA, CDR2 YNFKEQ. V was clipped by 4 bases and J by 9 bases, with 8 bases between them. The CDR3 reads CASSPGETQYF. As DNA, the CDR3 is TGTGCCAGCAGCCCCGGGGAGACGCAGTATTTT.

CDR3 region: CAWKQGNVPNQPQHF. CDR3 nucleotides: TGTGCCTGGAAACAGGGGAATGTCCCTAATCAGCCCCAGCATTTT. This chain uses TRBV30 with TRBJ1-5; 7 bases map to TRBD1. Per the germline V gene, CDR1 is GTSNPN and CDR2 is SVGIG (reference sequence). With V trimmed by 4 bases and J by 4 bases, 10 bases remained unmatched. The CDR3 totals 15 residues. Complete variable domain (other parts from reference TRBV30 and TRBJ1-5): SQTIHQWPATLVQPVGSPLSLECTVEGTSNPNLYWYRQAAGRGLQLLFYSVGIGQISSEVPQNLSASRPQDRQFILSSKKLLLSDSGFYLCAWKQGNVPNQPQHFGDGTRLSIL.

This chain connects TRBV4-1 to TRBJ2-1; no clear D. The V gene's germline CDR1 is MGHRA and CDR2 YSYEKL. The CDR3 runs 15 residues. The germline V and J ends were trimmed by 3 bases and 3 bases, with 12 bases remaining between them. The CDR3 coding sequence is TGCGCCAGCAGCCACCTTGGAACTATCTACAATGAGCAGTTCTTC. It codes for CASSHLGTIYNEQFF.

This CDR3 is CSAEANTEAFF. The CDR3 coding sequence is TGCAGTGCCGAAGCGAACACTGAAGCTTTCTTT. The chain joins TRBV20-1 to TRBJ1-1, with no clear D. V lost 6 bases, J lost 1 base, and 6 bases lay in between. This CDR3 is 11 amino acids long. CDR1 and CDR2 (germline): DFQATT, SNEGSKA (reference sequence).

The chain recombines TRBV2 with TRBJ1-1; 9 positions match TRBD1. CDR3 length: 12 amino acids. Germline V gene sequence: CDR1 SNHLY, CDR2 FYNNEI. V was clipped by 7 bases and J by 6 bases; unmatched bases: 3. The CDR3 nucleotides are TGTGCCAGCACACAGGGGGCTCCTGAAGCTTTCTTT. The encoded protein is CASTQGAPEAFF. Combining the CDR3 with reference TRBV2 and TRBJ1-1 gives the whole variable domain EPEVTQTPSHQVTQMGQEVILRCVPISNHLYFYWYRQILGQKVEFLVSFYNNEISEKSEIFDDQFSVERPDGSNFTLKIRSTKLEDSAMYFCASTQGAPEAFFGQGTRLTVV.

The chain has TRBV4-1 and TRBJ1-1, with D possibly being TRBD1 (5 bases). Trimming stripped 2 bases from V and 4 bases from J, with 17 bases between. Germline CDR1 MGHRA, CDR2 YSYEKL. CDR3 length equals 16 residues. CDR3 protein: CASSQLADPGGTEAFF. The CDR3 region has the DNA TGCGCCAGCAGCCAATTAGCTGACCCGGGGGGCACTGAAGCTTTCTTT.

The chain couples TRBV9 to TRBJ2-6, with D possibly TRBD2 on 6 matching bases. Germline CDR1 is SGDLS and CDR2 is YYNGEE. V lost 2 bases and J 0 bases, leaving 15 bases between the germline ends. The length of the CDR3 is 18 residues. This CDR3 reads CASSVYETSFSGANVLTF. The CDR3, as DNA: TGTGCCAGCAGCGTGTACGAGACTAGTTTCTCTGGGGCCAACGTCCTGACTTTC.

CDR3 amino acids: CASSLRAGRLDWPLHF. The CDR3 coding sequence is TGCGCCAGCAGCTTGCGGGCAGGGCGGCTAGATTGGCCCCTCCACTTT. The chain recombines TRBV5-1 with TRBJ1-6; D perhaps matches TRBD1 (5 bases). CDR3 size: 16 residues. Germline V gene lookup returns CDR1 SGHRS and CDR2 YFSETQ. V lost 1 base and J 13 bases, leaving 21 bases between the germline ends. Combining the CDR3 with reference TRBV5-1 and TRBJ1-6 gives the whole variable domain KAGVTQTPRYLIKTRGQQVTLSCSPISGHRSVSWYQQTPGQGLQFLFEYFSETQRNKGNFPGRFSGRQFSNSRSEMNVSTLELGDSALYLCASSLRAGRLDWPLHFGNGTRLTVT.

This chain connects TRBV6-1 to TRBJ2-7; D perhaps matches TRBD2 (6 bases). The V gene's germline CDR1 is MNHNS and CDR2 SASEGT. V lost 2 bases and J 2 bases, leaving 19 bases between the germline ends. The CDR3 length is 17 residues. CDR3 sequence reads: CASSERGRSAITYEQYF. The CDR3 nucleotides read TGTGCCAGCAGTGAACGGGGGAGGTCAGCCATAACCTACGAGCAGTACTTC.

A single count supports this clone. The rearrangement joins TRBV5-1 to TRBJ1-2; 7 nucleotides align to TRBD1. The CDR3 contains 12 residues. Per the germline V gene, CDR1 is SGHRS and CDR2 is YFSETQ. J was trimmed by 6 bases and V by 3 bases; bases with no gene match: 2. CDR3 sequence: CASSSGGNGYTF. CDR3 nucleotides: TGCGCCAGCAGCTCAGGGGGAAATGGCTACACCTTC.

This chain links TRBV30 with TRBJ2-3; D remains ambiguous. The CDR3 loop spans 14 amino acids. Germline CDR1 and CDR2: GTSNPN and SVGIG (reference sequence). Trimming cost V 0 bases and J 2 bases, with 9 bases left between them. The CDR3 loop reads CAWSVWLNTDTQYF. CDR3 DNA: TGTGCCTGGAGTGTATGGCTGAACACAGATACGCAGTATTTT.

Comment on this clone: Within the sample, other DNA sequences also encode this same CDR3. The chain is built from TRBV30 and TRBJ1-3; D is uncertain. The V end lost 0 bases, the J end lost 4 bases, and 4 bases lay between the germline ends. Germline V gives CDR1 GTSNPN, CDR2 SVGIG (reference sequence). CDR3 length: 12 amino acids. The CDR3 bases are TGTGCCTGGAGTGTACAGGGAAACACCATATATTTT. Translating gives CAWSVQGNTIYF.

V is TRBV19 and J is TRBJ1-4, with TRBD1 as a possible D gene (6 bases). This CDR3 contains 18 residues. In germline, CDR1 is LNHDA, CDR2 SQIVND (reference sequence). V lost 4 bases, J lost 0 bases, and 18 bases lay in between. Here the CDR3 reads CASSRQAISIATNEKLFF. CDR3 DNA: TGTGCCAGTAGTAGACAGGCGATCTCCATTGCAACTAATGAAAAACTGTTTTTT.

The CDR3 nucleotides are TGCGCCAGCAGCGTGGGACGGACAGTCTATAATTCACCCCTCCACTTT. This translates into CASSVGRTVYNSPLHF. J is TRBJ1-6 and V is TRBV5-1, with D possibly being TRBD1 (6 bases). CDR1 is SGHRS and CDR2 is YFSETQ in the germline V gene. V lost 4 bases, J lost 3 bases, and 14 bases lay in between. This CDR3 contains 16 residues.

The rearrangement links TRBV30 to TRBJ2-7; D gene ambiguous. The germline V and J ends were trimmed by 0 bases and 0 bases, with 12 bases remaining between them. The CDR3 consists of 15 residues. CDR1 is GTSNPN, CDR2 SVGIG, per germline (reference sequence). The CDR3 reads CAWSVGYALSYEQYF. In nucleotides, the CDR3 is TGTGCCTGGAGTGTGGGCTACGCCCTCTCCTACGAGCAGTACTTC.

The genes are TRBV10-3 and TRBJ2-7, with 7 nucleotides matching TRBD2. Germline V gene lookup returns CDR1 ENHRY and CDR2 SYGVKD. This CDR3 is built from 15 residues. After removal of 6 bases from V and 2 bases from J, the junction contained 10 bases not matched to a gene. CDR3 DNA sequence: TGTGCCATCAGGGGTGCGGGGCGGGAGACCTACGAGCAGTACTTC. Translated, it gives CAIRGAGRETYEQYF.

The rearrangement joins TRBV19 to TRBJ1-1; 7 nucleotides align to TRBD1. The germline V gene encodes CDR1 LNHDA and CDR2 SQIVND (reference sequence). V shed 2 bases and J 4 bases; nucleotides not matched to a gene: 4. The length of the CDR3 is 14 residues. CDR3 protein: CASSITGAPTEAFF. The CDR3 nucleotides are TGTGCCAGTAGTATAACAGGGGCCCCCACTGAAGCTTTCTTT.

In DNA, the CDR3 is TGTGCCAGCAGTGAATGGGGACAGGGGTATAGCAATCAGCCCCAGCATTTT. Protein sequence: CASSEWGQGYSNQPQHF. J is TRBJ1-5 and V is TRBV6-1; 10 bases fit TRBD1. Per the germline V gene, CDR1 is MNHNS and CDR2 is SASEGT. Losses at the gene ends were 2 bases for V and 0 bases for J; bases not matched to a gene: 4. The CDR3 consists of 17 residues.

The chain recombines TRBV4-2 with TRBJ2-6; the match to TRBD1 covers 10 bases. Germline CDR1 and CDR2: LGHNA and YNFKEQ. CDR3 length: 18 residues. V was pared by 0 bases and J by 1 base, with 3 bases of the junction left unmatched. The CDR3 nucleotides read TGTGCCAGCAGCCAAGACCGGGACAGGGGATCTGGGGCCAACGTCCTGACTTTC. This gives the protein CASSQDRDRGSGANVLTF.

The CDR3 is CASSYQARMNTEAFF. The CDR3 DNA follows: TGTGCCAGCAGTTACCAGGCCAGAATGAACACTGAAGCTTTCTTT. This chain uses TRBV6-5 with TRBJ1-1; no firm D call. Between the trimmed V and J ends, which lost 2 bases and 0 bases, there was a span of 10 bases. Germline V CDR1 and CDR2: MNHEY, SVGAGI. The CDR3 sequence is 15 residues long.

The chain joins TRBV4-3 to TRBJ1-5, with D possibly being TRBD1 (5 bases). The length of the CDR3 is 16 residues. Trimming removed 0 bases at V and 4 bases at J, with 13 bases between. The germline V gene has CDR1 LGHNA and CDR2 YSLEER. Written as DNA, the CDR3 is TGCGCCAGCAGCCAAGATTGGAGGGGAATAAATCAGCCCCAGCATTTT. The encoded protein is CASSQDWRGINQPQHF.

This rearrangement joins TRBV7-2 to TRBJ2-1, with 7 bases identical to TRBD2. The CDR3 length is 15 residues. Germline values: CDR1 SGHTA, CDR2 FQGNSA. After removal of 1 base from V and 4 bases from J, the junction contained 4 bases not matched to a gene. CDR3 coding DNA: TGTGCCAGCAGCTTAGGCGCGGGAGAATACAATGAGCAGTTCTTC. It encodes CASSLGAGEYNEQFF.

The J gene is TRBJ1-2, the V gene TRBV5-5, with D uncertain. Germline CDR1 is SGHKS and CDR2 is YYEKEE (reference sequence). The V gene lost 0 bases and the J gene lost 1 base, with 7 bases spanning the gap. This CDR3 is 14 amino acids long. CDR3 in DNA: TGTGCCAGCAGCTTGGGGCCGGGTAACTATGGCTACACCTTC. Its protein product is CASSLGPGNYGYTF.

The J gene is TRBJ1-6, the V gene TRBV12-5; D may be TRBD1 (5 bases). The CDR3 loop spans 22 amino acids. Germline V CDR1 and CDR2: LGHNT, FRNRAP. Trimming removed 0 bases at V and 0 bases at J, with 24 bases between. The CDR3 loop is CASGLVLIPGSRPSSYNSPLHF. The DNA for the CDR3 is TGTGCTAGTGGTTTGGTACTAATACCAGGGTCCCGCCCGAGCTCCTATAATTCACCCCTCCACTTT.

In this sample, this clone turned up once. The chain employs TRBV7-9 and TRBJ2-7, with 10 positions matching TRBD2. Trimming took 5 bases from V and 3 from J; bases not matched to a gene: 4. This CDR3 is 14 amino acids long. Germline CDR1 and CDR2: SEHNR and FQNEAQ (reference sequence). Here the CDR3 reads CASSPPSGGYEQYF. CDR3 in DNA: TGTGCCAGCAGCCCTCCTAGCGGGGGCTACGAGCAGTACTTC.

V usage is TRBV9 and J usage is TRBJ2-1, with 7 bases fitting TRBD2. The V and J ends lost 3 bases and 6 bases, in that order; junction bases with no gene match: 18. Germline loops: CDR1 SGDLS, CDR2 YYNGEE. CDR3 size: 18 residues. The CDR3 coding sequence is TGTGCCAGCAGCGAAACCTACCCCTGGCTTAGCGGGTCCAATGAGCAGTTCTTC. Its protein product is CASSETYPWLSGSNEQFF.

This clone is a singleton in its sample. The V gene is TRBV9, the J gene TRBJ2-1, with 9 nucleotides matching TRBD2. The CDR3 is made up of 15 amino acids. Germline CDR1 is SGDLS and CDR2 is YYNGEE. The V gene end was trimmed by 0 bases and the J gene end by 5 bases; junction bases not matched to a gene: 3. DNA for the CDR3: TGTGCCAGCAGCGTAGCATCTAGCGGGAACAATGAGCAGTTCTTC. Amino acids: CASSVASSGNNEQFF.

CDR3 protein: CASSFPIAGEDTDTQYF. CDR3 nucleotides: TGCGCCAGCAGCTTTCCAATAGCGGGGGAAGACACAGATACGCAGTATTTT. The V and J genes are TRBV5-1 and TRBJ2-3; the match to TRBD2 covers 9 bases. The ends lost 2 bases at V and 2 bases at J; junction bases unmatched: 9. The length of the CDR3 is 17 residues. CDR1 is SGHRS and CDR2 is YFSETQ in the germline V gene.